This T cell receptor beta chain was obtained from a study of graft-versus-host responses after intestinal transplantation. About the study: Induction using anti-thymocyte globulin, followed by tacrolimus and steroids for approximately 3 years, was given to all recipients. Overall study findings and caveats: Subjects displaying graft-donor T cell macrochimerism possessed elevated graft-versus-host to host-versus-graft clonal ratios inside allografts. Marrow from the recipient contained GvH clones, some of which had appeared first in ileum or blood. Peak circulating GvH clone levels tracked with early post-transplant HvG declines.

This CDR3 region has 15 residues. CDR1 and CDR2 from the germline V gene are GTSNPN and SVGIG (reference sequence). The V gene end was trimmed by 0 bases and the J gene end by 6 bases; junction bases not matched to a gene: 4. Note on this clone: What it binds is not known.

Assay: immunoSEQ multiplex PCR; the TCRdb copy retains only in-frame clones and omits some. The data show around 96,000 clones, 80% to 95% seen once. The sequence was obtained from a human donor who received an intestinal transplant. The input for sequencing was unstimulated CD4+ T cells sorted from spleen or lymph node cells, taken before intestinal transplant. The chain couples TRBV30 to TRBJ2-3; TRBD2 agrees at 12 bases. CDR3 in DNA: TGTGCCTGGAGTGTCCCTAGCGGGGGGGCTGATACGCAGTATTTT. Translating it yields CAWSVPSGGADTQYF.